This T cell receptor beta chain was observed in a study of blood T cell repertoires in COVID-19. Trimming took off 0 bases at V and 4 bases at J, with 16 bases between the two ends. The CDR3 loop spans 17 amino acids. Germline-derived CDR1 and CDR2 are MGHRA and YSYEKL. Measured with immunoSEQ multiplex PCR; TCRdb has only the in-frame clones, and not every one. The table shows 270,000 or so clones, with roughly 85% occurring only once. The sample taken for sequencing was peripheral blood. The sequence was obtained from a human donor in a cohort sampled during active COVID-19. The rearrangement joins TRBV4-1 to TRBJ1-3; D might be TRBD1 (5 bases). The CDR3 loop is CASSQDVIPGSGNTIYF. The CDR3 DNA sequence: TGCGCCAGCAGCCAAGATGTAATCCCAGGGTCCGGAAACACCATATATTTT.